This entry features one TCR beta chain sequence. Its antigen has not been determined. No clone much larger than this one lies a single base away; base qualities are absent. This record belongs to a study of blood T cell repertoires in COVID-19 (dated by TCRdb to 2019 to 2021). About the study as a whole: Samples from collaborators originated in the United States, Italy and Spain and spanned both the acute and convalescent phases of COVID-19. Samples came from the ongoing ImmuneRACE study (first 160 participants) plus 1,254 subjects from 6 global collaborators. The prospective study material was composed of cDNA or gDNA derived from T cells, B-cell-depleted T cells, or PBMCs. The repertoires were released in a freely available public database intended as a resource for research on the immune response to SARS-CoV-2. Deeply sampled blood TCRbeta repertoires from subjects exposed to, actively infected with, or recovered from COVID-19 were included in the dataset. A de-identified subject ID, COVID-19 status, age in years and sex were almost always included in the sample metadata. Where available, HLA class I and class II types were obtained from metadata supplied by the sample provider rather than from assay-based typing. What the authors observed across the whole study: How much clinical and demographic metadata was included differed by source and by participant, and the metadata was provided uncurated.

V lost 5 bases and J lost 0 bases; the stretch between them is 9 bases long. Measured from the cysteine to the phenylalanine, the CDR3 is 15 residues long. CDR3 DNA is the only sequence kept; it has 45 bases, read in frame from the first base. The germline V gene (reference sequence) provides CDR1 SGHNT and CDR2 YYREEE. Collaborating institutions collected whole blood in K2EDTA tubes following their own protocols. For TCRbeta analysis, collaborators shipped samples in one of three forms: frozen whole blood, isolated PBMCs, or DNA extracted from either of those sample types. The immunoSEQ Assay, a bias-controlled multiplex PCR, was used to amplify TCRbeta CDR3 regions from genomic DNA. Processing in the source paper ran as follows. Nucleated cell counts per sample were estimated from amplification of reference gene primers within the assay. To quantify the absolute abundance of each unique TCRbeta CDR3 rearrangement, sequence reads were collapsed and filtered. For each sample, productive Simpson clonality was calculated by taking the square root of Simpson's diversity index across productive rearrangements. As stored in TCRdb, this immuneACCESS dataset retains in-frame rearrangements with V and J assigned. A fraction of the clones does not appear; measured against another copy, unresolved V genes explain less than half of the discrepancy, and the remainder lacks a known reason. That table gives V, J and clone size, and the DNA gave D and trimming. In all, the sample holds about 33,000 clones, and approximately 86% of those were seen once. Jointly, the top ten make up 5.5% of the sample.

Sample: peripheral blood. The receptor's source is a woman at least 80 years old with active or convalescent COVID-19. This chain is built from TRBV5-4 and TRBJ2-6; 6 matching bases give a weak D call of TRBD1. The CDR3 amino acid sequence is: CASRYRDSGANVLTF. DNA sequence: TGTGCCAGCAGGTACAGGGACTCTGGGGCCAACGTCCTGACTTTC.